These 2 T cell receptor beta chains were sequenced from one sample in a study of response to subunit inactivated influenza vaccine. TCRdb reanalysed the RT-PCR reads using MiXCR and keeps one entry per CDR3 protein. The sample has around 850,000 distinct CDR3 sequences, under 20% seen once. Sequenced material: PBMCs from blood, taken approximately 5 days after vaccination. The receptor set was obtained from a man aged 45-60 years who received an inactivated influenza vaccine.

In this sample, this clonotype turned up a few times. The chain joins TRBV6-2 or TRBV6-3 to TRBJ1-6; D not resolved. The CDR3 totals 16 residues. Trimming shortened V by 0 bases and J by 9 bases, and 15 bases separated the two germline ends. Looked up from germline, CDR1 is MNHEY and CDR2 is SVGEGT. The CDR3 nucleotides read TGTGCCAGCAGTTACTCATCTCCCGGCGGAGTTTCACCCCTCCACTTT. Its protein product is CASSYSSPGGVSPLHF.

The chain carries TRBV6-5 and TRBJ2-7, with TRBD1 identical over 8 bases. In germline, CDR1 is MNHEY, CDR2 SVGAGI. The CDR3 covers 15 residues. V was clipped by 2 bases and J by 2 bases; unmatched bases: 5. CDR3 sequence: CASSYAGQAPYEQYF. The CDR3 region has the DNA TGTGCCAGCAGTTACGCGGGACAGGCCCCCTACGAGCAGTACTTC.